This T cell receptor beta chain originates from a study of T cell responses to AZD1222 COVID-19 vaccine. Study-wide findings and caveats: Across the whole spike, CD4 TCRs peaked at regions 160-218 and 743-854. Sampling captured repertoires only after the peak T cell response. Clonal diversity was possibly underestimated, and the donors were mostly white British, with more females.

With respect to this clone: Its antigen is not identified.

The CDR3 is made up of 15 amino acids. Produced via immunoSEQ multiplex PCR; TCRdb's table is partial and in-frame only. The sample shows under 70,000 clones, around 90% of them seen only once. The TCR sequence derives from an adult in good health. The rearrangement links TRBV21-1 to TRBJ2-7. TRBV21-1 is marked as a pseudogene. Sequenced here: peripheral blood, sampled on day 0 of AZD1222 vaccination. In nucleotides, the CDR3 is TGTGCCAGCCCTCACGCTGGGACCCCAGATTGTGAGCAGTACTTC. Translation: CASPHAGTPDCEQYF.